Below, 20 T cell receptor beta chains from the same sample are listed, as sequenced in a study of CD8 T cells in ankylosing spondylitis. Whole-study findings and limits: Several highly homologous variants formed a TCR beta motif that appeared characteristic of ankylosing spondylitis blood.

TCRdb passed the 5' RACE reads through MiXCR, listing each CDR3 protein once. The sample includes fewer than 650,000 distinct CDR3 sequences, approximately 11% of them seen just once. No antigen is known for these receptors. What was sequenced was blood, either unsorted or a sorted T cell fraction (not recorded which). These receptors were collected from a male donor with ankylosing spondylitis.

The chain links TRBV24-1 to TRBJ1-1; 9 bases are a match to TRBD1. The trim removed 7 bases at V and 5 bases at J, leaving 4 bases unmatched. The CDR3 has 13 residues. From germline, CDR1 is KGHDR and CDR2 SFDVKD. The CDR3 here is CATRGQGYTEAFF. Written as DNA, the CDR3 is TGTGCCACCAGGGGACAGGGTTATACTGAAGCTTTCTTT.

The chain uses TRBV19 and TRBJ2-1, with 7 positions matching TRBD2. Looked up from germline, CDR1 is LNHDA and CDR2 is SQIVND (reference sequence). The CDR3 runs 17 residues. Unmatched junction bases numbered 5, after V lost 0 bases and J lost 0 bases. The CDR3 is CASSIDLAESSYNEQFF. CDR3 coding DNA: TGTGCCAGTAGTATAGACCTAGCGGAGAGCTCCTACAATGAGCAGTTCTTC.

This clonotype has a count of ten or more. J is TRBJ2-7 and V is TRBV5-1, with D hard to call. From germline, CDR1 is SGHRS and CDR2 YFSETQ. V lost 1 base and J lost 1, with 18 bases in between. There are 17 residues in the CDR3. In DNA, the CDR3 is TGCGCCAGCAGCTTGTATTATCGCCAGGAAAAATCCTACGAGCAGTACTTC. This codes for CASSLYYRQEKSYEQYF.

The gene calls are TRBV20-1 and TRBJ2-1, with TRBD2 matching over 12 bases. The CDR3 runs 15 residues. CDR1 and CDR2 (germline): DFQATT, SNEGSKA (reference sequence). J gave up 7 bases and V 3 bases, and 7 bases lay outside the gene matches. Here the CDR3 DNA reads TGCAGTGCTAGGAGGTTTACTAGCGGGAGGAATGAGCAGTTCTTC. It yields the protein CSARRFTSGRNEQFF.

Remarks on this clonotype: The junction differs from germline at one of its ends, possibly a read error. This chain links TRBV3-1 with TRBJ2-1, with D tentatively TRBD2 (5 bases). The CDR3 length is 18 residues. Germline CDR1 LGHDT, CDR2 YNNKEL (reference sequence). The CDR3 here is CASRQETGGPSSYNEQFF. CDR3 DNA: TGTGCCAGCAGGCAAGAAACGGGCGGGCCAAGCTCCTACAATGAGCAGTTCTTC.

This clonotype has a count of ten or more. The rearrangement uses TRBV3-1 and TRBJ2-5, with unresolved D. Germline V gene sequence: CDR1 LGHDT, CDR2 YNNKEL (reference sequence). V dropped 4 bases and J dropped 1 base, with 7 bases sitting between them. The CDR3 length is 13 residues. The CDR3 protein is CASSLYSQETQYF. CDR3 bases: TGTGCCAGCAGCCTTTATAGCCAAGAGACCCAGTACTTC.

This chain links TRBV28 with TRBJ1-1, with TRBD1 as a possible D gene (5 bases). With 2 bases removed from V and 6 bases from J, the gap between germline ends came to 16 bases. This CDR3 is 15 amino acids long. Per the germline V gene, CDR1 is MDHEN and CDR2 is SYDVKM. The CDR3 is CASSLRAGLGAEAFF. The CDR3 DNA reads as TGTGCCAGCAGTTTACGGGCAGGCCTGGGGGCTGAAGCTTTCTTT.

This clonotype was seen only a few times. The rearrangement links TRBV12-5 to TRBJ2-1, with TRBD2 identical over 7 bases. CDR3 length: 16 amino acids. Germline V gives CDR1 LGHNT, CDR2 FRNRAP. The V gene end was trimmed by 2 bases and the J gene end by 2 bases; junction bases not matched to a gene: 6. The CDR3 is CASGLSVAGAYNEQFF. Here the CDR3 DNA reads TGTGCTAGTGGTTTGTCCGTCGCGGGGGCCTACAATGAGCAGTTCTTC.

Ten or more counts support this clonotype. The chain has TRBV29-1 and TRBJ1-1; 7 nucleotides align to TRBD1. The V segment lost 8 bases and the J segment 4 bases; nucleotides outside the gene matches: 7. Looked up from germline, CDR1 is SQVTM and CDR2 is ANQGSEA. The CDR3 runs to 12 residues. This chain's CDR3 is CSLTGSGTEAFF. The CDR3, as DNA: TGCAGCCTGACAGGGAGTGGCACTGAAGCTTTCTTT. The full variable domain, rest sourced from reference TRBV29-1 and TRBJ1-1, is SAVISQKPSRDICQRGTSLTIQCQVDSQVTMMFWYRQQPGQSLTLIATANQGSEATYESGFVIDKFPISRPNLTFSTLTVSNMSPEDSSIYLCSLTGSGTEAFFGQGTRLTVV.

V usage is TRBV29-1 and J usage is TRBJ2-7, with 8 bases lining up with TRBD1. The CDR3 has 12 amino acids. Germline CDR1 SQVTM, CDR2 ANQGSEA. V lost 5 bases and J lost 7; bases outside the gene matches: 7. Here the CDR3 DNA reads TGCAGCGTTCGTGTGGGGACAGGTGAGCAGTACGTC. The encoded protein is CSVRVGTGEQYV.

This clonotype has just one count. The junction departs from germline at one end; a sequencing error may be responsible. The V and J genes are TRBV20-1 and TRBJ2-5; TRBD2 matches at 10 bases. Per the germline V gene, CDR1 is DFQATT and CDR2 is SNEGSKA (reference sequence). The CDR3 sequence is 12 residues long. The CDR3 bases are TGCAGTCCTAGCGGGAGCAGCGAGACCCAGTACTTC. Amino acid sequence: CSPSGSSETQYF.

This clonotype was seen repeatedly, ten times or more. The CDR3 DNA reads TGCAGCGGGGCGTGGGGATCAGAGACCCAGTACTTC. Amino acid sequence: CSGAWGSETQYF. The chain has TRBV29-1 and TRBJ2-5; D remains ambiguous. CDR1 SQVTM and CDR2 ANQGSEA come from the germline V gene. The CDR3 length is 12 residues. Trimming pared 7 bases from V and 4 bases from J, leaving 13 bases between.

This clonotype showed up many times. The gene calls are TRBV25-1 and TRBJ2-5, with D hard to call. Germline-derived CDR1 and CDR2 are MGHDK and SYGVNS. CDR3 length: 14 amino acids. Trimming cost V 2 bases and J 0 bases, with 7 bases left between them. CDR3 in amino acids: CASSEDMYQETQYF. CDR3 DNA sequence: TGTGCCAGCAGTGAAGATATGTACCAAGAGACCCAGTACTTC.

The chain has TRBV15 and TRBJ2-2; 10 positions match TRBD2. From germline, CDR1 is LNHNV and CDR2 YYDKDF (reference sequence). V was clipped by 0 bases and J by 6 bases; unmatched bases: 10. CDR3 size: 18 residues. DNA of the CDR3: TGTGCCACCAGCAGAGATCGGCTAGCGGGAGCGGGGCCCGGGGAGCTGTTTTTT. Its protein product is CATSRDRLAGAGPGELFF.

This clonotype was detected only a few times. The chain employs TRBV21-1 and TRBJ2-4; no DNA check was done on the table's D call, TRBD1. TRBV21-1 is a pseudogene locus. This CDR3 is built from 12 residues. CDR3 protein: CASPPHENIQYF. DNA of the CDR3: TGTGCCAGCCCCCCCCACGAAAACATTCAGTACTTC.

The V call is TRBV7-2, the J call TRBJ1-3; TRBD1 might be the D (6 bases). The CDR3 extends over 15 amino acids. CDR1 is SGHTA and CDR2 is FQGNSA in the germline V gene. Between the trimmed V and J ends, which lost 1 base and 4 bases, there was a span of 11 bases. The DNA for the CDR3 is TGTGCCAGCAGCTTAGGGGGGGCGCGAGGAAACACCATATATTTT. Protein: CASSLGGARGNTIYF.

This clonotype was seen only a few times. J is TRBJ2-1 and V is TRBV5-6; D is ambiguous. The CDR3 totals 14 residues. From germline, CDR1 is SGHDT and CDR2 YYEEEE. Trimming took 4 bases from V and 3 from J, leaving 11 bases between them. CDR3 in DNA: TGTGCCAGCAGCGCTGGACCAATCTACAATGAGCAGTTCTTC. Translated, it gives CASSAGPIYNEQFF. The whole variable domain, filled in from reference TRBV5-6 and TRBJ2-1, reads DAGVTQSPTHLIKTRGQQVTLRCSPKSGHDTVSWYQQALGQGPQFIFQYYEEEERQRGNFPDRFSGHQFPNYSSELNVNALLLGDSALYLCASSAGPIYNEQFFGPGTRLTVL.

This clonotype was observed many times. The rearrangement joins TRBV7-8 to TRBJ1-1; maybe TRBD1 (5 bases). The germline V gene encodes CDR1 SGHVS and CDR2 FQNEAQ. V was trimmed by 5 bases and J by 8 bases, leaving 18 bases between them. This CDR3 spans 14 amino acids. The CDR3: CASSPQTDSLEAFF. CDR3 DNA sequence: TGTGCCAGCAGCCCTCAAACCGACAGTCTCGAAGCTTTCTTT.

This clonotype was counted only a few times. V gene TRBV4-1 combines with J gene TRBJ2-5; D call uncertain. The ends were cut back, 1 base at V and 4 bases at J, with 16 bases in the middle. CDR3 length: 16 amino acids. Germline V CDR1 and CDR2: MGHRA, YSYEKL. In DNA form, the CDR3 reads TGCGCCAGCAGCCAAGGGGGAACGGGCGGCCGAGAGACCCAGTACTTC. Translation gives CASSQGGTGGRETQYF.

Points on this clonotype: This likely comes from a read error, as the CDR3 has no conserved phenylalanine or tryptophan at its end. The DNA is omitted, as the CDR3 cannot be located on it reliably, and the CDR3 follows TCRdb's listing. The CDR3 reads CASSKLMTPGNS. This sequence joins TRBV21-1 and TRBJ2-4; the table's D call of TRBD1 was not tested on the DNA. TRBV21-1 is reported as a pseudogene. Termini included, the CDR3 measures 12 amino acids.